The T cell receptor (beta chain) described here comes from a study of blood T cell repertoires in COVID-19. The data were produced by immunoSEQ multiplex PCR, yet TCRdb's version contains in-frame clones alone and is incomplete. Here the sample spans about 170,000 clones, under 80% being singletons. The germline gives CDR1 GTSNPN, CDR2 SVGIG (reference sequence). The CDR3 totals 15 residues. The V end lost 8 bases, the J end lost 2 bases, and 22 bases lay between the germline ends. This TCR derives from a woman older than 75 with acute or convalescent COVID-19. What was sequenced was peripheral blood. The chain recombines TRBV30 with TRBJ2-7, with D perhaps TRBD1 (6 bases). CDR3 in DNA: TGTGCCGTCACCGGGACACCCTTAAACACCTACGAGCAGTACTTC. This sequence encodes CAVTGTPLNTYEQYF.